This T cell receptor beta chain was captured by sequencing in a study of blood T cell repertoires in COVID-19. At the level of the study: The study drew acute and convalescent COVID-19 samples from the United States, Italy and Spain. From T cells, B-cell-depleted T cells, or PBMCs came the material, which was cDNA or gDNA.

The protocol was immunoSEQ multiplex PCR, while the TCRdb copy is restricted to in-frame clones and leaves out a portion. Counted here are 150,000 to 200,000 clones, approximately 88% occurring once; the ten biggest clones make up about 2.8%. This CDR3 region has 14 residues. V shed 0 bases and J shed 8 bases, with 14 bases lying between them. CDR1 SGHRS and CDR2 YFSETQ come from the germline V gene. This clone appeared a single time. The chain couples TRBV5-1 to TRBJ1-1; D is unclear. The sequence came from a man in his sixties with acute or convalescent COVID-19. The specimen was peripheral blood. CDR3 DNA sequence: TGCGCCAGCAGCTTGGTCGCGGGTTCGTTGGAAGCTTTCTTT. Translated, it gives CASSLVAGSLEAFF.